The 14 T cell receptor beta chains below all came from one sample that was sequenced in a study of blood T cell repertoires in COVID-19. Assay: immunoSEQ multiplex PCR; the TCRdb copy retains only in-frame clones and omits some. The sample gives a few hundred thousand clones, around 85% of which show up once; 3.5% to 4% is in the top ten. The sequencing sample was made of peripheral blood. Every receptor here comes from a woman aged 18-29 years with acute or convalescent COVID-19.

The chain joins TRBV10-2 to TRBJ2-7, with D unresolved. Between the trimmed V and J ends, which lost 3 bases and 3 bases, there was a span of 6 bases. The CDR3 contains 12 residues. Germline CDR1 and CDR2: WSHSY and SAAADI. In DNA form, the CDR3 reads TGCGCCAGCAGTGAATACGGCTACGAGCAGTACTTC. Amino acids: CASSEYGYEQYF.

This CDR3 reads CASSDETGWSYEQYF. In DNA form, the CDR3 reads TGTGCCAGCAGTGACGAGACAGGGTGGTCCTACGAGCAGTACTTC. The chain recombines TRBV2 with TRBJ2-7, with 7 bases fitting TRBD1. This CDR3 region has 15 residues. V was clipped by 3 bases and J by 1 base; unmatched bases: 6. Germline V gene data show CDR1 as SNHLY and CDR2 as FYNNEI.

This chain links TRBV5-1 with TRBJ2-3; 9 nucleotides match TRBD2. This CDR3 contains 14 residues. Unmatched junction bases numbered 1, after V lost 5 bases and J lost 0 bases. Germline CDR1 is SGHRS and CDR2 is YFSETQ. The CDR3 loop reads CASRRGGSTDTQYF. The CDR3 DNA sequence: TGCGCCAGCAGGCGGGGGGGAAGCACAGATACGCAGTATTTT.

The rearrangement joins TRBV9 to TRBJ2-7, with 9 bases matching TRBD1. Germline CDR1 is SGDLS and CDR2 is YYNGEE. There are 12 residues in the CDR3. J was trimmed by 7 bases and V by 7 bases; bases with no gene match: 6. CDR3 sequence reads: CASGTGGEEQYF. Written as DNA, the CDR3 is TGTGCCAGCGGCACAGGGGGCGAAGAGCAGTACTTC.

The chain uses TRBV7-9 and TRBJ2-1; TRBD2 matches at 10 bases. With V trimmed by 5 bases and J by 7 bases, 11 bases remained unmatched. The CDR3 is 16 residues long. Germline CDR1 SEHNR, CDR2 FQNEAQ (reference sequence). CDR3: CASSRQSGGAKNEQFF. The CDR3 coding sequence is TGTGCCAGCAGCCGCCAAAGCGGGGGGGCAAAAAATGAGCAGTTCTTC.

This clone was observed once. CDR3 sequence: CASSGPTRGNTEAFF. The CDR3 DNA reads TGCGCCAGCAGCGGGCCGACAAGGGGGAACACTGAAGCTTTCTTT. The chain joins TRBV5-1 to TRBJ1-1, with D possibly TRBD1 on 5 matching bases. V was cut by 4 bases and J by 1 base, with 14 bases left in between. The CDR3 consists of 15 residues. CDR1 SGHRS and CDR2 YFSETQ come from the germline V gene. The full variable domain, completed using reference TRBV5-1 and TRBJ1-1, is KAGVTQTPRYLIKTRGQQVTLSCSPISGHRSVSWYQQTPGQGLQFLFEYFSETQRNKGNFPGRFSGRQFSNSRSEMNVSTLELGDSALYLCASSGPTRGNTEAFFGQGTRLTVV.

The chain is built from TRBV5-1 and TRBJ2-2, with unresolved D. With 0 bases removed from V and 5 bases from J, the gap between germline ends came to 11 bases. Germline CDR1 and CDR2: SGHRS and YFSETQ. This CDR3 has 15 amino acids. CDR3 sequence (DNA): TGCGCCAGCAGCTTGGGGCCCTCAACAACCGGGGAGCTGTTTTTT. This codes for CASSLGPSTTGELFF.

This clone has a single count. The chain links TRBV19 to TRBJ1-1; D is undetermined. The CDR3 is made up of 14 amino acids. Germline-derived CDR1 and CDR2 are LNHDA and SQIVND (reference sequence). The V and J ends lost 9 bases and 0 bases respectively, with 14 bases between them. As DNA, the CDR3 is TGTGCCAGCCGGCACGGTGGGCTGAACACTGAAGCTTTCTTT. This encodes CASRHGGLNTEAFF.

The J gene is TRBJ1-2, the V gene TRBV5-6; 7 positions agree with TRBD1. In germline, CDR1 is SGHDT, CDR2 YYEEEE. The J segment lost 6 bases and the V segment lost 4 bases, leaving 6 bases of the junction unmatched. This CDR3 contains 13 residues. In DNA form, the CDR3 reads TGTGCCAGCAGCCTCGGGACAGACAATGGCTACACCTTC. It specifies CASSLGTDNGYTF.

J is TRBJ1-6 and V is TRBV2; TRBD1 aligns across 8 bases. V lost 3 bases and J lost 6; bases outside the gene matches: 7. The CDR3 is 16 residues long. Germline V gives CDR1 SNHLY, CDR2 FYNNEI. The CDR3 region has the DNA TGTGCCAGCAGTGACGGAGGGACAGGACCTAATTCACCCCTCCACTTT. It codes for CASSDGGTGPNSPLHF.

V and J are TRBV2 and TRBJ2-5; a possible D gene is TRBD1 (6 bases). The germline gives CDR1 SNHLY, CDR2 FYNNEI. This CDR3 comprises 12 residues. The germline V and J ends were trimmed by 4 bases and 13 bases, with 16 bases remaining between them. Here the CDR3 DNA reads TGTGCCAGCAGTGGTAGTGAATGGGGGCCGTACTTC. It specifies CASSGSEWGPYF. The full variable domain, rest sourced from reference TRBV2 and TRBJ2-5, is EPEVTQTPSHQVTQMGQEVILRCVPISNHLYFYWYRQILGQKVEFLVSFYNNEISEKSEIFDDQFSVERPDGSNFTLKIRSTKLEDSAMYFCASSGSEWGPYFGPGTRLLVL.

This rearrangement joins TRBV5-1 to TRBJ2-1, with TRBD2 identical over 7 bases. The CDR3 is made up of 15 amino acids. V was pared by 4 bases and J by 4 bases, with 8 bases of the junction left unmatched. Germline lookup yields CDR1 SGHRS and CDR2 YFSETQ. The CDR3 sequence is CASSGLEAGYNEQFF. CDR3 in DNA: TGCGCCAGCAGCGGACTAGAGGCCGGATACAATGAGCAGTTCTTC.

CDR3 in amino acids: CASSFLAGTSYNEQFF. The CDR3 coding sequence is TGTGCCAGCAGCTTTTTAGCGGGCACCTCCTACAATGAGCAGTTCTTC. The V gene is TRBV7-2, the J gene TRBJ2-1, with 7 bases aligning to TRBD2. This CDR3 is built from 16 residues. Trimming cost V 3 bases and J 0 bases; bases outside gene matches: 5. CDR1 and CDR2 from the germline V gene are SGHTA and FQGNSA.

With respect to this clone: The sample has other DNA sequences that encode this CDR3 too. The chain combines TRBV9 with TRBJ1-2, with TRBD1 identical over 8 bases. The trim removed 3 bases at V and 6 bases at J, leaving 4 bases unmatched. Germline CDR1 and CDR2: SGDLS and YYNGEE. There are 13 residues in the CDR3. The DNA of the CDR3 is TGTGCCAGCAGCGGGCGGACAGGGAATGGCTACACCTTC. Translating gives CASSGRTGNGYTF. Complete variable domain (other parts from reference TRBV9 and TRBJ1-2): DSGVTQTPKHLITATGQRVTLRCSPRSGDLSVYWYQQSLDQGLQFLIQYYNGEERAKGNILERFSAQQFPDLHSELNLSSLELGDSALYFCASSGRTGNGYTFGSGTRLTVV.